This TCR beta chain was retrieved from a study of blood T cell repertoires in COVID-19 (dated by TCRdb to 2019 to 2021). About the investigation overall: Samples from collaborators originated in the United States, Italy and Spain and spanned both the acute and convalescent phases of COVID-19. HLA class I and class II types, where available, came from metadata supplied by the sample provider rather than from assay-based typing. The sample metadata nearly always contained a de-identified subject ID, COVID-19 status, age in years and sex. The repertoires were released in a freely available public database meant as a resource for research on the immune response to SARS-CoV-2. Subjects who had been exposed to COVID-19, were actively infected with it, or had recovered from it provided the deeply sampled blood TCRbeta repertoires that made up the dataset. Samples came from the ongoing ImmuneRACE study (first 160 participants) plus 1,254 subjects from 6 global collaborators. The prospective study material was composed of cDNA or gDNA derived from T cells, B-cell-depleted T cells, or PBMCs. Beyond this particular receptor, the publication reports: The quantity of clinical and demographic metadata differed by source and by participant and was supplied without curation.

The collaborating institutions used their own protocols to collect whole blood in K2EDTA tubes. For TCRbeta analysis, collaborator samples were shipped as frozen whole blood, as isolated PBMCs, or as DNA extracted from either sample type. TCRbeta CDR3 regions were amplified from genomic DNA using the immunoSEQ Assay, a bias-controlled multiplex PCR. From the authors' description of their analysis: Nucleated cell counts per sample were estimated from amplification of reference gene primers within the assay. Sequence reads were collapsed and filtered to measure the absolute abundance of every unique TCRbeta CDR3 rearrangement. For each sample, productive Simpson clonality was calculated by taking the square root of Simpson's diversity index across productive rearrangements. In its TCRdb copy, this immuneACCESS table keeps in-frame sequences only and misses some clones. Where compared with another copy, unresolved V genes explain less than half of these, and the others have no known cause. For V, J and clone size, that table is used; D and trimming come from the DNA. The sample has 150,000 to 200,000 clones on record, around 80% of them singletons. Jointly, the top ten make up approximately 3% of the sample.

Worth noting for this clone: Its recognized antigen is unknown. No qualities accompany the bases; no much larger clone lies one base away.

The specimen sequenced was peripheral blood. The receptor was isolated from a woman aged 80 or over with active or convalescent COVID-19.

The DNA sequence follows: TGTGCCTGGAGAGCTGATCTTGGCACAGATACGCAGTATTTT. Protein translation: CAWRADLGTDTQYF. This receptor chain uses TRBV30 and TRBJ2-3; the D gene identity is not certain. The CDR3 spans 14 residues, from the cysteine through the phenylalanine. Only the CDR3 DNA stays, 42 bases, in frame from base 1. Relative to germline, V is 3 bases shorter and J is 1 base shorter, with 11 bases between their ends. For CDR1 and CDR2, the germline V gene (reference sequence) lists GTSNPN and SVGIG.